The rows below give T cell receptor beta chains drawn from one sample of a study of T cells in Graves' hyperthyroidism and ophthalmopathy. MiXCR, run by TCRdb on the multiplex PCR reads, gives a single entry per CDR3 protein. In the table there are 370,000 or so distinct CDR3 sequences, roughly 14% of which are singletons. The specimen sequenced was blood. The receptors were sampled from a woman in her late teens or twenties with Graves' hyperthyroidism that later progressed to Graves' ophthalmopathy. Each CDR3 is given with its conserved first and last residue. D genes are given only for firm matches. Clone size, where shown, is once, few, many, or a class for clones that have expanded.

D gene | J gene | clone size | V gene | CDR3 length | CDR3 protein | CDR3 DNA
- | TRBJ1-2 | - | TRBV4-1 | 14 | CASSSGTDNYGYTF | TGCGCCAGCAGCAGCGGGACGGATAACTATGGCTACACCTTC
- | TRBJ1-1 | - | TRBV19 | 12 | CASSITRGRAFF | TGTGCCAGTAGTATAACCAGGGGCCGAGCTTTCTTT
- | TRBJ2-7 | many | TRBV4-1 | 15 | CASSQDGSSSYEQYF | TGCGCCAGCAGCCAAGATGGGTCTAGCTCCTACGAGCAGTACTTC
- | TRBJ1-1 | few | TRBV14 | 13 | CASSHVGTTEAFF | TGTGCCAGCAGCCACGTTGGGACAACGGAAGCTTTCTTT
TRBD2 | TRBJ2-5 | many | TRBV28 | 17 | CASSLNLRSGSKETQYF | TGTGCCAGCAGTTTGAATCTGCGTAGCGGGAGCAAAGAGACCCAGTACTTC
TRBD2 | TRBJ2-4 | many | TRBV7-2 | 18 | CASSLAPGLAGAKNIQYF | TGTGCCAGCAGCTTAGCGCCGGGACTAGCGGGAGCCAAAAACATTCAGTACTTC
- | TRBJ2-2 | many | TRBV2 | 15 | CASSEARSNTGELFF | TGTGCCAGCAGTGAAGCGCGGTCGAACACCGGGGAGCTGTTTTTT
- | TRBJ2-1 | - | TRBV7-9 | 17 | CASSLIPSDLSYNEQFF | TGTGCCAGCAGCTTAATCCCTTCCGACCTTAGTTACAATGAGCAGTTCTTC
- | TRBJ2-2 | - | TRBV18 | 15 | CASSPLSGDTGELFF | TGTGCCAGCTCACCACTCTCGGGAGACACCGGGGAGCTGTTTTTT
- | TRBJ2-3 | few | TRBV5-5 | 15 | CASSLRLSPLDTQYF | TGTGCCAGCAGCTTGCGTCTCAGCCCTCTAGATACGCAGTATTTT
- | TRBJ1-5 | - | TRBV9 | 15 | CASSAEGAGNQPQHF | TGTGCCAGCAGCGCCGAGGGCGCCGGCAATCAGCCCCAGCATTTT
TRBD1 | TRBJ2-7 | - | TRBV7-2 | 15 | CASSPRDRGNYEQYF | TGTGCCAGCAGCCCCCGTGACAGGGGAAACTACGAGCAGTACTTC
TRBD2 | TRBJ2-1 | many | TRBV27 | 14 | CASPSGLADNEQFF | TGTGCCAGCCCCTCGGGACTAGCGGACAATGAGCAGTTCTTC
TRBD2 | TRBJ2-1 | many | TRBV20-1 | 14 | CSAETSELYNEQFF | TGCAGTGCTGAGACTAGCGAGCTTTACAATGAGCAGTTCTTC
TRBD1 | TRBJ2-1 | many | TRBV5-5 | 15 | CASSKGQGFTNEQFF | TGTGCCAGCAGCAAGGGACAGGGGTTTACAAATGAGCAGTTCTTC
TRBD2 | TRBJ2-1 | many | TRBV11-2 | 16 | CASSPLLAASYNEQFF | TGTGCCAGCAGCCCCTTACTAGCGGCCTCCTACAATGAGCAGTTCTTC
- | TRBJ1-1 | few | TRBV10-3 | 13 | CAISETPDTEAFF | TGTGCCATCAGTGAGACTCCGGACACTGAAGCTTTCTTT
- | TRBJ1-3 | - | TRBV11-2 | 17 | CASSLDRRSGSGNTTYF | TGTGCCAGCAGCTTAGATCGTCGGTCAGGCTCTGGAAACACCACATATTTT
TRBD2 | TRBJ2-3 | - | TRBV19 | 13 | CASRLAATDTQYF | TGTGCCAGTCGGCTAGCGGCCACAGATACGCAGTATTTT
- | TRBJ2-7 | many | TRBV28 | 14 | CASSPAGGTIEQYF | TGTGCCAGCAGTCCCGCGGGCGGGACAATCGAGCAGTACTTC
TRBD1 | TRBJ1-1 | many | TRBV7-2 | 13 | CASSSTGQVSAFF | TGTGCCAGCAGCTCAACGGGACAGGTTTCAGCTTTCTTT
- | TRBJ1-5 | many | TRBV28 | 16 | CASSLGSENSNQPQHF | TGTGCCAGCAGTTTAGGATCGGAGAATAGCAATCAGCCCCAGCATTTT
- | TRBJ2-1 | many | TRBV27 | 13 | CASSLSGQAEQFF | TGTGCCAGCAGTTTATCGGGCCAGGCTGAGCAGTTCTTC
- | TRBJ2-3 | many | TRBV5-1 | 14 | CASSPQGWADTQYF | TGTGCCAGCAGTCCCCAGGGTTGGGCAGATACGCAGTATTTT
- | TRBJ2-5 | many | TRBV28 | 13 | CASSFHSRETQYF | TGTGCCAGCAGTTTCCACTCCCGAGAGACCCAGTACTTC
TRBD2 | TRBJ2-2 | - | TRBV27 | 16 | CASSLSSAGVTGELFF | TGTGCCAGCAGTCTATCTAGCGCGGGAGTGACCGGGGAGCTGTTTTTT
- | TRBJ1-2 | few | TRBV6-2/TRBV6-3 | 15 | CASSYGLPVDYGYTF | TGTGCCAGCAGTTACGGACTTCCCGTCGACTATGGCTACACCTTC
- | TRBJ1-2 | few | TRBV7-9 | 15 | CASSFLRRPGSGYTF | TGTGCCAGCAGCTTCTTACGCCGACCTGGGAGTGGCTACACCTTC
TRBD1 | TRBJ2-2 | few | TRBV19 | 15 | CASSIGTGISGELFF | TGTGCCAGTAGTATCGGGACAGGGATTTCCGGGGAGCTGTTTTTT
- | TRBJ2-2 | - | TRBV5-4 | 15 | CASSSGHANTGELFF | TGTGCCAGCAGCAGCGGACACGCGAACACCGGGGAGCTGTTTTTT
TRBD2 | TRBJ2-1 | many | TRBV18 | 15 | CASSPGLAELNESFF | TGTGCCAGCTCACCCGGACTAGCGGAGCTTAATGAGTCGTTCTTC
- | TRBJ2-2 | many | TRBV2 | 14 | CASMSRENTGELFF | TGTGCCAGCATGTCGCGGGAGAACACCGGGGAGCTGTTTTTT
- | TRBJ2-3 | many | TRBV5-1 | 17 | CASSRDPTSLSTDTQYF | TGCGCCAGCAGCCGGGATCCGACGTCCCTTAGCACAGATACGCAGTATTTT
- | TRBJ2-1 | many | TRBV20-1 | 12 | CSLAALYNEQFF | TGCAGTTTAGCAGCCCTCTACAATGAGCAGTTCTTC
- | TRBJ1-6 | - | TRBV7-9 | 12 | CASSFEGVALHF | TGTGCCAGCAGCTTTGAGGGGGTGGCCCTCCACTTT
- | TRBJ2-1 | - | TRBV9 | 16 | CASSVGRDTGRNEQFF | TGTGCCAGCAGCGTAGGGCGGGACACGGGTCGAAATGAGCAGTTCTTC
- | TRBJ2-3 | few | TRBV24-1 | 15 | CATSSTGTGTDTQYF | TGTGCCACCAGTTCCACAGGGACCGGCACAGATACGCAGTATTTT
- | TRBJ2-1 | many | TRBV29-1 | 18 | CSVEAALYWSDSYNEQFF | TGCAGCGTTGAAGCAGCGTTATATTGGAGCGACTCCTACAATGAGCAGTTCTTC
- | TRBJ2-2 | many | TRBV5-1 | 15 | CASSVSGTKTGELFF | TGCGCCAGCAGCGTGAGTGGCACCAAGACCGGGGAGCTGTTTTTT
TRBD2 | TRBJ2-3 | few | TRBV5-8 | 16 | CASSLGRREGADTQYF | TGTGCCAGCAGCTTGGGAAGGCGGGAGGGCGCAGATACGCAGTATTTT
TRBD2 | TRBJ2-1 | - | TRBV7-2 | 15 | CASSQELAGKVEQFF | TGTGCCAGCAGCCAAGAACTAGCGGGTAAGGTTGAGCAGTTCTTC
- | TRBJ2-3 | few | TRBV9 | 18 | CASSALFGGPLATDTQYF | TGTGCCAGCAGCGCCCTTTTCGGAGGTCCGCTAGCCACAGATACGCAGTATTTT
- | TRBJ2-7 | - | TRBV19 | 15 | CASSIAADSYYEQYF | TGTGCCAGTAGTATAGCTGCGGACTCCTACTACGAGCAGTACTTC
- | TRBJ2-1 | - | TRBV20-1 | 14 | CSASAQYMANEQFF | TGCAGTGCTAGCGCTCAGTATATGGCCAATGAGCAGTTCTTC
TRBD1 | TRBJ1-4 | many | TRBV12-3/TRBV12-4 | 19 | CASSLAHTGQFATNEKLFF | TGTGCCAGCAGTTTAGCGCATACGGGACAGTTTGCAACTAATGAAAAACTGTTTTTT
- | TRBJ2-3 | many | TRBV4-2 | 15 | CASSQAAPVSYTQYF | TGTGCCAGCAGCCAAGCGGCCCCGGTTTCATATACGCAGTATTTT
- | TRBJ2-6 | - | TRBV3-1 | 16 | CASSPSMGRGANVLTF | TGTGCCAGCAGCCCCTCGATGGGGCGGGGGGCCAACGTCCTGACTTTC
- | TRBJ2-5 | many | TRBV20-1 | 14 | CSASREGDQETQYF | TGCAGTGCTAGTAGGGAGGGGGACCAAGAGACCCAGTACTTC
TRBD1 | TRBJ2-2 | many | TRBV6-2/TRBV6-3 | 18 | CASSYRLGQGDRTGELFF | TGTGCCAGCAGTTATCGCCTGGGACAGGGGGACCGAACCGGGGAGCTGTTTTTT
TRBD2 | TRBJ2-2 | many | TRBV28 | 17 | CASSFAGLASNTGELFF | TGTGCCAGCAGTTTCGCGGGACTAGCGTCGAACACCGGGGAGCTGTTTTTT
TRBD2 | TRBJ2-1 | many | TRBV20-1 | 19 | CSARAFGLAGGGPYNEQFF | TGCAGTGCTAGAGCGTTTGGTCTAGCGGGAGGGGGGCCCTACAATGAGCAGTTCTTC
- | TRBJ2-4 | - | TRBV15 | 16 | CATSARQGGFQNIQYF | TGTGCCACCAGCGCCCGACAGGGAGGTTTCCAAAACATTCAGTACTTC
- | TRBJ1-2 | many | TRBV28 | 13 | CASTQQDLDGYTF | TGTGCCAGCACACAACAGGACCTCGATGGCTACACCTTC